These T cell receptor beta chains were read from a single sample in a study of T cell responses to AZD1222 COVID-19 vaccine. TCRdb's table, derived via immunoSEQ multiplex PCR, lists solely in-frame clones and lacks some. The sample includes some 140,000 clones, approximately 87% seen only once; the top ten take 5.5%. Sequencing was performed on peripheral blood, taken on day 0 of MenACWY control vaccination. All receptors derive from an adult in good health. CDR3s include the opening cysteine and the closing phenylalanine or tryptophan.

j_call v_call cdr3_length cdr3_aa
TRBJ1-5 TRBV24-1 17 CATSDVPGQGYNQPQHF
TRBJ1-2 TRBV2 14 CASSWNSEPYGYTF
TRBJ2-4 TRBV5-6 12 CASSLAGGIQYF
TRBJ2-3 TRBV28 15 CASRAQRGGTDTQYF
TRBJ1-5 TRBV28 13 CASSRLSNQPQHF
TRBJ1-2 TRBV9 15 CASGKGQRTNYGYTF
TRBJ1-2 TRBV5-6 13 CASSDGRVYGYTF
TRBJ2-3 TRBV11-2 17 CASSLGTSGGSTDTQYF
TRBJ1-4 TRBV4-1 15 CASSQDGLRNEKLFF
TRBJ1-2 TRBV19 14 CASSLGPRNYGYTF
TRBJ1-1 TRBV6-5 16 CASSYTRRQGGTEAFF
TRBJ1-2 TRBV30 13 CAWSAGARGSYTF
TRBJ1-2 TRBV10-3 14 CAISNRDSPYGYTF
TRBJ2-2 TRBV24-1 17 CATATTTGRYLTGELFF
TRBJ2-2 TRBV7-8 17 CASSSTKGQGNPGELFF
TRBJ1-1 TRBV7-9 13 CASSLSSGQEAFF
TRBJ1-2 TRBV27 11 CASSRGYGYTF
TRBJ1-2 TRBV18 14 CASSPGQDNYGYTF
TRBJ1-4 TRBV6-1 16 CASSEASGPGREKLFF
TRBJ1-5 TRBV28 13 CASSRQGNQPQHF
TRBJ2-5 TRBV18 14 CASSPPSIVETQYF
TRBJ1-4 TRBV3-1/TRBV3-2 15 CASSPYSYENEKLFF
TRBJ2-2 TRBV9 18 CASSVGGDRVGVTGELFF
TRBJ2-1 TRBV4-2 16 CASSQDRGGAYNEQFF
TRBJ2-5 TRBV11-2 13 CASSLRPKETQYF
TRBJ2-1 TRBV5-4 15 CASSLAPSAGNEQFF
TRBJ1-2 TRBV3-1/TRBV3-2 17 CASSQGGDRGMSYGYTF
TRBJ2-7 TRBV19 13 CATHGTGRYEQYF
TRBJ1-1 TRBV5-6 13 CASSFWDSTEAFF
TRBJ2-7 TRBV6-1 12 CASSEAPYEQYF
TRBJ2-2 TRBV5-4 14 CASSPRGSTGELFF
TRBJ2-5 TRBV5-1 11 CASSFQETQYF
TRBJ2-1 TRBV3-1/TRBV3-2 15 CASSRRGLDQYEQFF
TRBJ2-7 TRBV13 14 CASTRRLMPLGISF
TRBJ1-2 TRBV3-1/TRBV3-2 12 CASSQGTGGYTF
TRBJ1-3 TRBV5-8 15 CASSLEGFSGNTIYF
TRBJ1-1 TRBV28 12 CASTTAVSGAFF
TRBJ2-5 TRBV6-5 11 CASTSGETQYF
TRBJ1-5 TRBV6-5 16 CASSYSGDHSNQPQHF
TRBJ2-3 TRBV20-1 15 CSASESLVITDTQYF
TRBJ2-3 TRBV7-9 15 CASSLQGDPTDTQYF
TRBJ2-5 TRBV6-1 12 CASSEPPGTQYF
TRBJ1-1 TRBV6-2/TRBV6-3 16 CASSYSRGQTNTEAFF
TRBJ1-3 TRBV28 18 CASSLWRRGEYSGNTIYF
TRBJ2-1 TRBV9 17 CASSVESSQTTYNEQFF
TRBJ1-6 TRBV5-5 14 CASSFYRDNSPLHF